This TCR beta chain was captured in a study of T cell changes during pregnancy in multiple sclerosis. The table came from immunoSEQ multiplex PCR; TCRdb's copy has only in-frame clones and leaves some out. The sample includes approximately 40,000 clones, around 90% of them seen just once. The germline CDR1 and CDR2 sequences are SNHLY and FYNNEI. The ends lost 6 bases at V and 1 base at J; junction bases unmatched: 6. The CDR3 is 15 amino acids. This specimen consisted of CD4+ T cells from peripheral blood mononuclear cells, obtained before pregnancy. The source is a female donor with multiple sclerosis, enrolled in a pregnancy study. The chain couples TRBV2 to TRBJ2-7; 10 nucleotides line up with TRBD1. CDR3 protein: CASRADRGLSYEQYF. The CDR3 nucleotides read TGTGCCAGCAGAGCAGACAGGGGGCTATCCTACGAGCAGTACTTC.